This TCR beta chain is from a study of immune evolution from preneoplasia to lung adenocarcinoma. For this clone: What it binds is not known.

Study-wide results and limits: Top clone frequencies peaked in normal lung, apparently declining through invasive adenocarcinoma.

The data were produced by immunoSEQ multiplex PCR, yet TCRdb's version contains in-frame clones alone and is incomplete. The top ten hold around 3.5% of the sample, which has 10,000 to 13,000 clones, roughly 82% seen once. The germline gives CDR1 MDHEN, CDR2 SYDVKM. CDR3 size: 14 residues. Trimming shortened V by 5 bases and J by 2 bases, and 12 bases separated the two germline ends. Patient tissue came from resections in Japan or China, 2014–2017. Each case's diagnosis was confirmed by two pathologists on H&E. Macro-dissection enriched premalignant or tumor cells before nucleic acid extraction. The specimen was FFPE minimally invasive lung adenocarcinoma tissue. This sequence originates from a person in their 70s with lung adenocarcinoma. The chain carries TRBV28 and TRBJ1-2; a weak D match, TRBD1 (5 bases). In DNA form, the CDR3 reads TGTGCCAGCAGTCGGACACCTTCAAACTATGGCTACACCTTC. Translated, it gives CASSRTPSNYGYTF.